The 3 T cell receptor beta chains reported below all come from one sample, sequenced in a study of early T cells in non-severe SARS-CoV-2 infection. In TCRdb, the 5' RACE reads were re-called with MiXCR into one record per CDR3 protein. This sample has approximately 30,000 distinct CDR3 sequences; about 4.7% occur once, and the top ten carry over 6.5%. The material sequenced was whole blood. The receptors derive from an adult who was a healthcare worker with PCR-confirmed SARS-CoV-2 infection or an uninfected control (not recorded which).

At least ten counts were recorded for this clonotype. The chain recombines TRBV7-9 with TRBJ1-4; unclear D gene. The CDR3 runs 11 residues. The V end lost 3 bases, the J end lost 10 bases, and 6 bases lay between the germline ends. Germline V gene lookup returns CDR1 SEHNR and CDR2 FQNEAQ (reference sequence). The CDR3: CASSFSGKLFF. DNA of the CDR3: TGTGCCAGCAGCTTTTCTGGAAAACTGTTTTTT.

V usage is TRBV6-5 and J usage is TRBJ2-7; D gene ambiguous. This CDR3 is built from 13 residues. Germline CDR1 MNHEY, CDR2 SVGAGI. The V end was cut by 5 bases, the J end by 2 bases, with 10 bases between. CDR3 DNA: TGTGCCAGCAGTCCCGGTGGGCCCTACGAGCAGTACTTC. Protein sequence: CASSPGGPYEQYF.

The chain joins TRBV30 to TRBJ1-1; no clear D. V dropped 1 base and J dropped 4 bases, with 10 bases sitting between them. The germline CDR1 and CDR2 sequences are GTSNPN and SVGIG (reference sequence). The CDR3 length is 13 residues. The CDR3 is CAWSDRGATEAFF. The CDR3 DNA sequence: TGTGCCTGGAGTGACCGGGGAGCCACTGAAGCTTTCTTT.